Shown below are 3 T cell receptor beta chains from a single sample sequenced in a study of blood T cell repertoires in COVID-19. The protocol was immunoSEQ multiplex PCR, while the TCRdb copy is restricted to in-frame clones and leaves out a portion. This table has approximately 27,000 clones, approximately 86% appearing once. Specimen: peripheral blood. These receptors came from a man between 70 and 80 years old with acute or convalescent COVID-19.

The chain links TRBV24-1 to TRBJ2-5, with 14 bases lining up with TRBD2. The CDR3 contains 18 residues. V shed 4 bases, J shed 5 bases, and the junction held 11 bases outside the gene matches. Germline V gene data show CDR1 as KGHDR and CDR2 as SFDVKD. This CDR3 is CATSENRLAGGMGETQYF. CDR3 DNA: TGTGCCACCAGTGAGAATCGACTAGCGGGAGGGATGGGGGAGACCCAGTACTTC.

The CDR3 nucleotides are TGCGCCAGCAGTCATTGGGGGGATCAGCCCCAGCATTTT. It codes for CASSHWGDQPQHF. V and J are TRBV23-1 and TRBJ1-5; TRBD1 might be the D (5 bases). TRBV23-1 is an ORF, with its function uncertain. Trimming stripped 3 bases from V and 5 bases from J, with 8 bases between. CDR3 length: 13 amino acids.

V is TRBV29-1 and J is TRBJ2-7, with D tentatively TRBD2 (5 bases). V shed 0 bases and J shed 4 bases, with 10 bases lying between them. In germline, CDR1 is SQVTM, CDR2 ANQGSEA. CDR3 length equals 13 residues. In DNA, the CDR3 is TGCAGCGTTGAAGAGGGAAGCGGTTACGAGCAGTACTTC. Its translation: CSVEEGSGYEQYF.